These 8 T cell receptor beta chains were sequenced from one sample in a study of regulatory T cells in long-lasting Graves disease. Libraries of TCR beta came from iRepertoire HTBI primers plus Arm-PCR of CDR3 regions. TCRdb itself ran the multiplex PCR reads through MiXCR, one entry per CDR3 protein. The sample has about 530,000 distinct CDR3 sequences, 15% to 20% seen once. This sample's time point: newly diagnosed GD, antithyroid drugs for less than 3 months. The TCR library was prepared using RNA isolated from PBMCs. These records were also assigned to another study, of T cells in Graves' hyperthyroidism and ophthalmopathy.

Sequenced material: peripheral blood mononuclear cells (PBMCs), taken at new diagnosis, from a patient treated with antithyroid drugs. The receptors were gathered from a woman between 40 and 65 years old with Graves disease.

This sequence joins TRBV27 and TRBJ1-2; D perhaps matches TRBD1 (5 bases). The V gene lost 3 bases and the J gene lost 4 bases, with 9 bases spanning the gap. Germline values: CDR1 MNHEY, CDR2 SMNVEV (reference sequence). The CDR3 totals 13 residues. CDR3 protein: CASSLSGTYGYTF. The CDR3 coding sequence is TGTGCCAGCAGTTTGTCAGGGACCTATGGCTACACCTTC.

The chain couples TRBV19 to TRBJ2-5; D might be TRBD1 or TRBD2, each matching 5 bases. The CDR3 has 13 amino acids. V was shortened by 6 bases and J by 4 bases, with 12 bases between the two germline ends. The V gene's germline CDR1 is LNHDA and CDR2 SQIVND (reference sequence). CDR3 nucleotides: TGTGCCAGTAGAGAGGGGATTTTAGAGACCCAGTACTTC. Its protein product is CASREGILETQYF.

At least ten counts were recorded for this clonotype. The chain links TRBV7-9 to TRBJ1-6, with D tentatively TRBD1 (5 bases). CDR1 and CDR2 (germline): SEHNR, FQNEAQ (reference sequence). The V and J ends lost 3 bases and 7 bases respectively, with 13 bases between them. The CDR3 totals 15 residues. DNA for the CDR3: TGTGCCAGCAGCTTGCCCGCGGGGACGAATTCACCCCTCCACTTT. Translated, it gives CASSLPAGTNSPLHF.

A few counts support this clonotype. The chain employs TRBV7-2 and TRBJ1-3, with D possibly TRBD1 on 6 matching bases. The V end lost 5 bases, the J end lost 4 bases, and 12 bases lay between the germline ends. CDR3 length equals 14 residues. In germline, CDR1 is SGHTA, CDR2 FQGNSA. CDR3 in DNA: TGTGCCAGCAGCCGATACAGGGCGGGAAACACCATATATTTT. Protein: CASSRYRAGNTIYF.

In this sample, this clonotype turned up a few times. This sequence joins TRBV4-1 and TRBJ1-2; D not certain. The V and J ends lost 2 bases and 2 bases respectively, with 6 bases between them. The CDR3 spans 13 residues. Germline lookup yields CDR1 MGHRA and CDR2 YSYEKL. As DNA, the CDR3 is TGCGCCAGCAGCCAACTTCCGAACTATGGCTACACCTTC. It codes for CASSQLPNYGYTF.

With regard to this clonotype: A read error is possible here, since a much larger clone lies one base away. The rearrangement uses TRBV6-4 and TRBJ2-1; TRBD1 aligns across 7 bases. This CDR3 has 17 amino acids. Looked up from germline, CDR1 is MRHNA and CDR2 is SNTAGT. The CDR3 nucleotides read TGTGCCAGCAGTTCCCGGACAGGCCCCATGTCCTACAATGAGCGGTTCTTC. Amino acid sequence: CASSSRTGPMSYNERFF.

In its sample, this clonotype was seen a few times. The J gene is TRBJ2-2, the V gene TRBV2; maybe TRBD1 (5 bases). CDR3 size: 17 residues. Germline assignment: CDR1 SNHLY and CDR2 FYNNEI. V lost 6 bases and J lost 6, with 23 bases in between. CDR3 in amino acids: CASRPISGFGVAGELFF. The CDR3 bases are TGTGCCAGCAGGCCGATCTCAGGGTTCGGAGTCGCCGGGGAGCTGTTTTTT.

This clonotype was found many times. V is TRBV11-2 and J is TRBJ2-1; D unresolved. The CDR3 runs to 13 residues. In germline, CDR1 is SGHAT, CDR2 FQNNGV. Trimming left V 3 bases short and J 7 bases short, with 10 bases between. The CDR3 protein is CASSFEIKNEQFF. As DNA, the CDR3 is TGTGCCAGCAGCTTCGAGATAAAGAATGAGCAGTTCTTC.